The 4 T cell receptor beta chains presented below share a single source sample, sequenced in a study of identical twins. TCRdb called the 5' RACE reads again in MiXCR, with one record for every CDR3 protein. This sample yields roughly 500,000 distinct CDR3 sequences, of which less than 25% are seen a single time; around 0.91% belongs to the top ten. These same data were also listed under a study on T cells expressing NK-cell markers.

The specimen was CD4+ T cells sorted from blood. The receptors stem from a woman aged 18-30 years in good health.

This clonotype was observed a handful of times. The gene calls are TRBV11-2 and TRBJ1-1, with no clear D. Deletions cut 1 base from V and 9 bases from J, with 12 bases between. The germline V gene encodes CDR1 SGHAT and CDR2 FQNNGV. This CDR3 region has 13 residues. The CDR3 DNA follows: TGTGCCAGCAGCTTAGTTCGGAGGCCGCAAGCTTTCTTT. This gives the protein CASSLVRRPQAFF. The variable domain in full, with the rest retrieved from reference TRBV11-2 and TRBJ1-1, is EAGVAQSPRYKIIEKRQSVAFWCNPISGHATLYWYQQILGQGPKLLIQFQNNGVVDDSQLPKDRFSAERLKGVDSTLKIQPAKLEDSAVYLCASSLVRRPQAFFGQGTRLTVV.

This clonotype was counted a few times. The genes are TRBV9 and TRBJ2-1; no clear D gene. With 0 bases removed from V and 3 bases from J, the gap between germline ends came to 7 bases. Per germline, CDR1 SGDLS and CDR2 YYNGEE. The CDR3 has 14 amino acids. As DNA, the CDR3 is TGTGCCAGCAGCGTAGAAGTTTTCTACAATGAGCAGTTCTTC. Protein: CASSVEVFYNEQFF.

This clonotype was counted only a few times. The CDR3 DNA follows: TGCAGTGCTAGAGATCGAAACGGAAACATTCAGTACTTC. It yields the protein CSARDRNGNIQYF. The chain has TRBV20-1 and TRBJ2-4; D remains ambiguous. CDR3 length: 13 amino acids. Germline V gene data show CDR1 as DFQATT and CDR2 as SNEGSKA (reference sequence). The V and J ends lost 0 bases and 6 bases respectively, with 9 bases between them.

The gene calls are TRBV7-6 and TRBJ2-1; D remains ambiguous. The CDR3 runs to 17 residues. The V gene lost 2 bases and the J gene lost 0 bases, with 14 bases spanning the gap. Germline-derived CDR1 and CDR2 are SGHVS and FNYEAQ. The CDR3 is CASSLPTGRHSYNEQFF. The CDR3 region has the DNA TGTGCCAGCAGCTTACCAACCGGGCGACACTCCTACAATGAGCAGTTCTTC.